This T cell receptor (beta chain) was identified during a study of T cell repertoires in cytomegalovirus infection. The wider study: Shared public TCR beta signatures pointed to both CMV infection and a matching HLA type. Study results and caveats: HLA-C-restricted, CMV-specific TCR beta clonotypes were dominant ex vivo. Carriers of CMV and the relevant HLA type were discriminated by public TCR beta frequency.

About this clonotype: The target antigen is unknown.

Trimming took 3 bases from V and 5 from J, leaving 16 bases between them. Looked up from germline, CDR1 is MNHEY and CDR2 is SVGAGI. The CDR3 loop spans 15 amino acids. MiXCR was run by TCRdb on the reads, yielding one entry per CDR3 protein. The sample has under 70,000 distinct CDR3 sequences, roughly 34% seen once. Sequencing was performed on PBMCs, sequenced either directly or after in vitro stimulation (not recorded which). The rearrangement joins TRBV6-5 to TRBJ1-1; no clear D. The receptor comes from a human donor in good health (CMV status not recorded). Some clones in this sample may be carry-over from other donors' samples. CDR3 in DNA: TGTGCCAGCAGTTATCGGCTCTCCCGCGGGACTGAAGCTTTCTTT. Translating it yields CASSYRLSRGTEAFF.